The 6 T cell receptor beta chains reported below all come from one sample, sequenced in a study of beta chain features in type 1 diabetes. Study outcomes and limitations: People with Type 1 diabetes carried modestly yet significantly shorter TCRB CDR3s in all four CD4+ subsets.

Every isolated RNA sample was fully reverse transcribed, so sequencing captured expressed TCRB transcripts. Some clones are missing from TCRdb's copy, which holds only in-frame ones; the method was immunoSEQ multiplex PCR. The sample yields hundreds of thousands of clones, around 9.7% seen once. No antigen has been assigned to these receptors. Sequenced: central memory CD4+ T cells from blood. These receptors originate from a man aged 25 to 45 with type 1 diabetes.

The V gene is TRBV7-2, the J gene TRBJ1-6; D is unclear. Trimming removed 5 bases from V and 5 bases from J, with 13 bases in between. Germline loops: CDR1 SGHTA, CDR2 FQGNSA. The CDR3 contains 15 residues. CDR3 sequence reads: CASSPWADDNSPLHF. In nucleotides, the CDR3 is TGTGCCAGCAGCCCCTGGGCCGATGATAATTCACCCCTCCACTTT.

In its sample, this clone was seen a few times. As DNA, the CDR3 is TGCAGCGTTGTCAGCGGGGTAATCCAAGAGACCCAGTACTTC. This encodes CSVVSGVIQETQYF. The rearrangement uses TRBV29-1 and TRBJ2-5; TRBD2 aligns across 7 bases. V was pared by 4 bases and J by 1 base, with 6 bases of the junction left unmatched. The CDR3 runs 14 residues. The germline CDR1 and CDR2 sequences are SQVTM and ANQGSEA.

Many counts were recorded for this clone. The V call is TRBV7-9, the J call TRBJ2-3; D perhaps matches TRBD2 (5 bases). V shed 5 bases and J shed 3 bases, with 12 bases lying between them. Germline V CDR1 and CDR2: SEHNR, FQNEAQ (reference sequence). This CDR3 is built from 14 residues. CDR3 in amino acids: CASSNPGDTDTQYF. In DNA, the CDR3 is TGTGCCAGCAGCAACCCCGGGGATACAGATACGCAGTATTTT.

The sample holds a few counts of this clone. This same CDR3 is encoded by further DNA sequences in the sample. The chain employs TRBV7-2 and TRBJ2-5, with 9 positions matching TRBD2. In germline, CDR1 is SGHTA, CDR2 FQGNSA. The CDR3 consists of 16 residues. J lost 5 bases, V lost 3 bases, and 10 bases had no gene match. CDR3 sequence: CASSFGRGGLSETQYF. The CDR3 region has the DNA TGTGCCAGCAGCTTTGGGCGGGGGGGCCTCTCTGAGACCCAGTACTTC.

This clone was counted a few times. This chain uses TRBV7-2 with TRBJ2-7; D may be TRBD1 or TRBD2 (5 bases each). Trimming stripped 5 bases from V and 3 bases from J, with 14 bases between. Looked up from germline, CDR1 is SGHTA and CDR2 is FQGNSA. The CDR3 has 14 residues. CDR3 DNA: TGTGCCAGCAGCCTCATTGGGGGTAACTACGAGCAGTACTTC. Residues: CASSLIGGNYEQYF.

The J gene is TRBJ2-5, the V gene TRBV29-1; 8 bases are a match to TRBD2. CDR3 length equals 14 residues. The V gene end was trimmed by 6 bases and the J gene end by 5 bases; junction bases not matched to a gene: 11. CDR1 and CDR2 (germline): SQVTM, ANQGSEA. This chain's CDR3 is CSVREGAGAETQYF. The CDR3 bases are TGCAGCGTGAGGGAGGGAGCGGGGGCCGAGACCCAGTACTTC.